This TCR beta chain was found in a study of high-grade serous ovarian cancer treatment subgroups. Study as a whole: On average, approximately 14,000 reads and 7,494 unique TCR beta rearrangements were obtained per sample. Study-wide findings and caveats: Repertoire similarity ranged about 0.11 to 0.8 between tumors of one patient.

CDR3 length: 14 residues. Germline V gene data show CDR1 as LNHDA and CDR2 as SQIVND (reference sequence). V shed 7 bases and J 6 bases; nucleotides not matched to a gene: 8. Tumor samples were taken before definitive surgery or chemotherapy. The table came from immunoSEQ multiplex PCR; TCRdb's copy has only in-frame clones and leaves some out. The sample has more than 8,000 clones, about 76% seen once. A few counts support this clone. The antigen remains undetermined. This TCR came from a human donor with high-grade serous ovarian cancer. Material for sequencing was tumor tissue. The rearrangement uses TRBV19 and TRBJ1-5; TRBD1 aligns across 8 bases. The CDR3 DNA reads TGTGCCAGTACTCCGAACAGGGGGGGTCAGCCCCAGCATTTT. The encoded protein is CASTPNRGGQPQHF. Complete variable domain (other parts from reference TRBV19 and TRBJ1-5): DGGITQSPKYLFRKEGQNVTLSCEQNLNHDAMYWYRQDPGQGLRLIYYSQIVNDFQKGDIAEGYSVSREKKESFPLTVTSAQKNPTAFYLCASTPNRGGQPQHFGDGTRLSIL.